This T cell receptor (beta chain) was captured by sequencing in a study of blood T cell repertoires in COVID-19. Overall study: COVID-19 samples collected from the United States, Italy and Spain covered acute and convalescent phases.

Libraries were prepared by immunoSEQ multiplex PCR; TCRdb keeps only in-frame clonotypes and omits some of them. The table has under 350,000 clones, around 89% seen once. V shed 4 bases and J shed 2 bases, with 16 bases lying between them. There are 16 residues in the CDR3. The germline V gene encodes CDR1 SGHKS and CDR2 YYEKEE (reference sequence). This chain uses TRBV5-5 with TRBJ1-3, with D unresolved. The sequence was obtained from a man in his forties or fifties with acute or convalescent COVID-19. Sequencing used peripheral blood. CDR3: CASSPLGWSAGNTIYF. The CDR3 bases are TGTGCCAGCAGCCCCCTCGGGTGGTCGGCTGGAAACACCATATATTTT.